The following is a TCR beta chain sequence with its context. Clones were read by immunoSEQ multiplex PCR, and TCRdb kept only the in-frame ones, dropping some. The table shows 430,000 or so clones, with over 75% occurring only once. This specimen belongs to a study of blood T cell repertoires in COVID-19. The source is a woman under 30 who had been exposed to COVID-19. The material sequenced was PBMCs or T cells enriched from blood (not recorded which).

The DNA for the CDR3 is TGCGCCAGCGTCCGGGACTACTTGACAGATACGCAGTATTTT. Protein: CASVRDYLTDTQYF. This chain links TRBV5-1 with TRBJ2-3; the match to TRBD2 covers 7 bases. CDR3 size: 14 residues. J lost 3 bases, V lost 7 bases, and 8 bases had no gene match. Germline values: CDR1 SGHRS, CDR2 YFSETQ.